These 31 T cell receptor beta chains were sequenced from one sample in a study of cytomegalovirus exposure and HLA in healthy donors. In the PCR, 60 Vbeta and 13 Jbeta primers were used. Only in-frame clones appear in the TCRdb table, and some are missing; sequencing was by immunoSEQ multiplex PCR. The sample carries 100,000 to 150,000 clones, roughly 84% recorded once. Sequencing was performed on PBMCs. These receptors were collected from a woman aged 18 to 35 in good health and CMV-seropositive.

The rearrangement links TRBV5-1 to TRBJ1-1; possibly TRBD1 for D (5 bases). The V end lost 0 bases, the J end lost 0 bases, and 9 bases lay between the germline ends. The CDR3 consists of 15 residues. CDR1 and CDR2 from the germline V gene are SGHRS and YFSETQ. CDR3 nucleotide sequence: TGCGCCAGCAGCTTGGGACAGAGCATGAACACTGAAGCTTTCTTT. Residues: CASSLGQSMNTEAFF.

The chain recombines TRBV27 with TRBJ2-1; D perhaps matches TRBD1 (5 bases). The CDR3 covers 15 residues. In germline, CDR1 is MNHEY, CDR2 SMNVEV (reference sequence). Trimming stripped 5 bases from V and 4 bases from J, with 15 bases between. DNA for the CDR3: TGTGCCAGCAGTCCCTACTCCGACAGATACAATGAGCAGTTCTTC. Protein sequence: CASSPYSDRYNEQFF.

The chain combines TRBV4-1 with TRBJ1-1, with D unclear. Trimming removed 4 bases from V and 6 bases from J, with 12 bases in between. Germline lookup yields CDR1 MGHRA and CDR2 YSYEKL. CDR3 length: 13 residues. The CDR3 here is CASSPRFEAEAFF. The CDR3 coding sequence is TGCGCCAGCAGCCCCCGGTTCGAGGCTGAAGCTTTCTTT.

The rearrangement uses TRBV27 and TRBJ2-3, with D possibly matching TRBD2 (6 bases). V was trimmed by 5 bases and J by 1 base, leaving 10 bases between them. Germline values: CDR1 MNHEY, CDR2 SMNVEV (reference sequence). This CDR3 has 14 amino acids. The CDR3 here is CASSTGLRTDTQYF. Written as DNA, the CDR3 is TGTGCCAGCAGTACGGGACTCCGCACAGATACGCAGTATTTT.

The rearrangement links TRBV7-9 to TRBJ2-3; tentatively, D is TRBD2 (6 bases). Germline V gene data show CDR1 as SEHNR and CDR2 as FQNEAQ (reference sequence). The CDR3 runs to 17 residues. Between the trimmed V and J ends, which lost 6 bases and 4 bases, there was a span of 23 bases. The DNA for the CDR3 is TGTGCCAGCAGAACTGGCGGGGTTGCTAGCCCCCCAGATACGCAGTATTTT. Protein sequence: CASRTGGVASPPDTQYF.

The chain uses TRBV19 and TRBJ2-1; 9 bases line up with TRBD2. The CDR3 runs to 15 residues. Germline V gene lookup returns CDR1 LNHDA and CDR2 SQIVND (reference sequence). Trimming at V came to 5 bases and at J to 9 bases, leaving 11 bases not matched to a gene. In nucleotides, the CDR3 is TGTGCCAGTAGTCCCGGGATAGCGGGGGTAGGTGAGCAGTTCTTC. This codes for CASSPGIAGVGEQFF. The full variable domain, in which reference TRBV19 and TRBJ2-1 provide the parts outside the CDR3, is DGGITQSPKYLFRKEGQNVTLSCEQNLNHDAMYWYRQDPGQGLRLIYYSQIVNDFQKGDIAEGYSVSREKKESFPLTVTSAQKNPTAFYLCASSPGIAGVGEQFFGPGTRLTVL.

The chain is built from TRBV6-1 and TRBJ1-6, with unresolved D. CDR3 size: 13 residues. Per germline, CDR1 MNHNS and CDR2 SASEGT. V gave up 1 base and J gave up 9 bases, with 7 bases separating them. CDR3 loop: CASSEVTGSPLHF. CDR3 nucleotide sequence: TGTGCCAGCAGTGAAGTTACGGGTTCACCCCTCCACTTT.

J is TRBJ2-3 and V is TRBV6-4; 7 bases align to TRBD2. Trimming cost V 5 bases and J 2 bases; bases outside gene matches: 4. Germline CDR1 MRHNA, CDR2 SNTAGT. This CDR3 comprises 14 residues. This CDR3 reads CASSPGGTTDTQYF. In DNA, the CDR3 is TGTGCCAGCAGTCCCGGGGGGACCACAGATACGCAGTATTTT.

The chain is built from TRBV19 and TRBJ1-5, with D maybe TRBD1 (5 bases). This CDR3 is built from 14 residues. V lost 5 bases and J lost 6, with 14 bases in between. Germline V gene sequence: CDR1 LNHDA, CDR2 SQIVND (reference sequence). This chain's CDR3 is CASSVDRPIQPQHF. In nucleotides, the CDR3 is TGTGCCAGTAGTGTCGACAGACCAATTCAGCCCCAGCATTTT.

The CDR3 DNA reads TGTGCCAGCAGTGATGAGTCGAACACTGAAGCTTTCTTT. It is translated as CASSDESNTEAFF. The chain is built from TRBV2 and TRBJ1-1, with D unresolved. Germline V gene sequence: CDR1 SNHLY, CDR2 FYNNEI. The CDR3 contains 13 residues. V was cut by 3 bases and J by 1 base, with 6 bases left in between. Filled out from reference TRBV2 and TRBJ1-1, the complete variable domain reads EPEVTQTPSHQVTQMGQEVILRCVPISNHLYFYWYRQILGQKVEFLVSFYNNEISEKSEIFDDQFSVERPDGSNFTLKIRSTKLEDSAMYFCASSDESNTEAFFGQGTRLTVV.

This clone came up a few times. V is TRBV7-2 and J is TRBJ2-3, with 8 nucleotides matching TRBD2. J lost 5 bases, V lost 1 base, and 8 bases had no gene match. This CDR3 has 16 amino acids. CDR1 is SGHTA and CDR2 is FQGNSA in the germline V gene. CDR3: CASSLGGGLAGDTQYF. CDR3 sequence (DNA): TGTGCCAGCAGCTTAGGGGGCGGGCTAGCGGGAGATACGCAGTATTTT.

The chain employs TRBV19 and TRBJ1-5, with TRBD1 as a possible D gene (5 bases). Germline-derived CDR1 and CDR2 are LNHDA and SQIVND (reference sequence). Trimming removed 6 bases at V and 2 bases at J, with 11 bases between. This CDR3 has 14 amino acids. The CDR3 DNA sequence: TGTGCCAGTAGCCTGGGGGGGGGCAATCAGCCCCAGCATTTT. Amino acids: CASSLGGGNQPQHF.

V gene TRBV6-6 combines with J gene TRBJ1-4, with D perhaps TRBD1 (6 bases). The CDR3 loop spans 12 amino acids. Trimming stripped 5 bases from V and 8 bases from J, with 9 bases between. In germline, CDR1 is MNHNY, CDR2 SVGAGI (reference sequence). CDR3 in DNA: TGTGCCAGCAGTACAGGGACCGAAAAACTGTTTTTT. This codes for CASSTGTEKLFF.

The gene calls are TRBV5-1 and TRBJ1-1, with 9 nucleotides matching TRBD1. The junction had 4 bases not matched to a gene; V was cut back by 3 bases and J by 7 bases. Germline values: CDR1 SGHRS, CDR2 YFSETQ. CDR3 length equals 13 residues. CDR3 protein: CASSSRTGDEAFF. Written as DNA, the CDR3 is TGCGCCAGCAGCTCGAGGACAGGGGATGAAGCTTTCTTT.

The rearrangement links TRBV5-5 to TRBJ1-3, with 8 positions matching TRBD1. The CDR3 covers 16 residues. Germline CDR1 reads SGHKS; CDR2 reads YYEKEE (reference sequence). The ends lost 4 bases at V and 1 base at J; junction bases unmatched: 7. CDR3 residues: CASSTGRGLSGNTIYF. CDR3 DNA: TGTGCCAGCAGCACAGGCAGGGGGCTATCTGGAAACACCATATATTTT.

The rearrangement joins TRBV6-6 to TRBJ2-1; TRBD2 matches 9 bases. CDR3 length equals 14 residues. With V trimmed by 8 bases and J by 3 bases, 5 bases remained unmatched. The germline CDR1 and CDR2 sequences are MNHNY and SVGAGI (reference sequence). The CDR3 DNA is TGTGCCAGCTGCAAGCGGGGGGTCTACAATGAGCAGTTCTTC. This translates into CASCKRGVYNEQFF.

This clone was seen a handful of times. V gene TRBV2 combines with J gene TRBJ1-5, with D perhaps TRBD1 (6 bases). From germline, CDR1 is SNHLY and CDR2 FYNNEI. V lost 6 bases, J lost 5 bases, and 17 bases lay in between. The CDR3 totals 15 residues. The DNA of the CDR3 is TGTGCCAGCAGCACTCAACAGGGCCAGGATCAGCCCCAGCATTTT. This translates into CASSTQQGQDQPQHF.

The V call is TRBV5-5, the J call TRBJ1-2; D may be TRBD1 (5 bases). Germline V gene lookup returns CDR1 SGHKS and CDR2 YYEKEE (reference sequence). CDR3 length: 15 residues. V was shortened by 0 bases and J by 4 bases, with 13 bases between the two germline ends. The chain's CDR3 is CASSLVGEPSYGYTF. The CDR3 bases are TGTGCCAGCAGCTTGGTAGGGGAACCCAGCTATGGCTACACCTTC.

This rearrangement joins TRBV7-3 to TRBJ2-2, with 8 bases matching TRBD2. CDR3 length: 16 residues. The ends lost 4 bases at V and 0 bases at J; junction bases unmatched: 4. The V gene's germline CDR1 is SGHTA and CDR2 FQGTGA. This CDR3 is CASSSPGGPNTGELFF. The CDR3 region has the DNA TGTGCCAGCAGCTCCCCGGGGGGGCCGAACACCGGGGAGCTGTTTTTT.

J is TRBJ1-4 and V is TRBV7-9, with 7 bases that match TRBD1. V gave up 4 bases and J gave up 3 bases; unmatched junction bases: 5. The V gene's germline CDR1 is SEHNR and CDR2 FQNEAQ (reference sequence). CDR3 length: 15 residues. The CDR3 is CASSSYRGANEKLFF. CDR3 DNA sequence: TGTGCCAGCAGCTCATACAGGGGTGCTAATGAAAAACTGTTTTTT. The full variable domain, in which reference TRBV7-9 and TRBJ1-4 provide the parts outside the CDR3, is DTGVSQNPRHKITKRGQNVTFRCDPISEHNRLYWYRQTLGQGPEFLTYFQNEAQLEKSRLLSDRFSAERPKGSFSTLEIQRTEQGDSAMYLCASSSYRGANEKLFFGSGTQLSVL.

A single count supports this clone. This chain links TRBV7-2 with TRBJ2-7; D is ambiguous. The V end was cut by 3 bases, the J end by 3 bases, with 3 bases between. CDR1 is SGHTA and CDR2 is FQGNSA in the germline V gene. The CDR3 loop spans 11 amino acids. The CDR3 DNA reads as TGTGCCAGCAGCTTCCGCTACGAGCAGTACTTC. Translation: CASSFRYEQYF.

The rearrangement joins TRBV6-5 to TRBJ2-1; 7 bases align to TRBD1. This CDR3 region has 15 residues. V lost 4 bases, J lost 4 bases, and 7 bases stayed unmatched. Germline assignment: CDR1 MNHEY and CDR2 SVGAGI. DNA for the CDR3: TGTGCCAGCAGTTTGAGGGGGCTAGGGTACAATGAGCAGTTCTTC. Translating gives CASSLRGLGYNEQFF.

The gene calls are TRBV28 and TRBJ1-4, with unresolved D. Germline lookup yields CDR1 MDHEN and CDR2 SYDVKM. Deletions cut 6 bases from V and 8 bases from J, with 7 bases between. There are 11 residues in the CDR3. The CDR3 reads CASRTGEKLFF. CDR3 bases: TGTGCCAGCAGGACGGGGGAAAAACTGTTTTTT.

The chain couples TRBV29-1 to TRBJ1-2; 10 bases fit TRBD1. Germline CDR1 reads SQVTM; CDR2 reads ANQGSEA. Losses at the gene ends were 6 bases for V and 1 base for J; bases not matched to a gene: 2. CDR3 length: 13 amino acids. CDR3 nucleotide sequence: TGCAGCGTGCGGGACAGGGGTAACTATGGCTACACCTTC. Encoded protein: CSVRDRGNYGYTF.

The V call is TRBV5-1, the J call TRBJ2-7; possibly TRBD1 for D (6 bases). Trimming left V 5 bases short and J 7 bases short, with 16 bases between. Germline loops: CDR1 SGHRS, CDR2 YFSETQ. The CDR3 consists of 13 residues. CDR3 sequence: CASSPDSSTEQYF. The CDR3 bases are TGCGCCAGCAGTCCGGACAGTTCGACGGAGCAGTACTTC.

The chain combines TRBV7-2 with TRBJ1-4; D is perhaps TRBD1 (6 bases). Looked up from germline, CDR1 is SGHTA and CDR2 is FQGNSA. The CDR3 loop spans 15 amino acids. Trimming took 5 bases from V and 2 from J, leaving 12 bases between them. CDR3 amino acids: CASSTQTGTNEKLFF. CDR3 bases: TGTGCCAGCAGCACACAGACAGGCACTAATGAAAAACTGTTTTTT.

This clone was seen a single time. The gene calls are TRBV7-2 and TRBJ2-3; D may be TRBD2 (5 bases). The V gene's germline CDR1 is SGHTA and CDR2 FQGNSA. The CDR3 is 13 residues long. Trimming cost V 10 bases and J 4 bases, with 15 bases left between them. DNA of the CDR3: TGTGCCAAACGAACGGGATTAGCAGATACGCAGTATTTT. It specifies CAKRTGLADTQYF.

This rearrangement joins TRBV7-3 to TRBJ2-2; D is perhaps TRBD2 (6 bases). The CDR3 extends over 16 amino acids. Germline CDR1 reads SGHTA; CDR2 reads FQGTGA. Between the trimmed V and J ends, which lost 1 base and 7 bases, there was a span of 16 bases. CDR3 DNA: TGTGCCAGCAGCTTAATCGACTCTAGCGTGGGCGGGGAGCTGTTTTTT. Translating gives CASSLIDSSVGGELFF. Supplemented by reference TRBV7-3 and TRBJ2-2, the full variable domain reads GAGVSQTPSNKVTEKGKYVELRCDPISGHTALYWYRQSLGQGPEFLIYFQGTGAADDSGLPNDRFFAVRPEGSVSTLKIQRTERGDSAVYLCASSLIDSSVGGELFFGEGSRLTVL.

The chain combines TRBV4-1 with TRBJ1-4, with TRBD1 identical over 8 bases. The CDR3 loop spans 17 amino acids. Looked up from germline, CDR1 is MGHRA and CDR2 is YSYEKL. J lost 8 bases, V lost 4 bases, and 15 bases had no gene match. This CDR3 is CASSPLTLGTGSEKLFF. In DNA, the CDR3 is TGCGCCAGCAGCCCCTTAACCCTCGGGACAGGCAGCGAAAAACTGTTTTTT.

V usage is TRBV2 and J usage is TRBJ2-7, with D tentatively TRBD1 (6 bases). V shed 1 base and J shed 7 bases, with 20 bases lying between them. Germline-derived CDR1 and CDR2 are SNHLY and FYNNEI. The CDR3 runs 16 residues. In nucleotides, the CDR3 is TGTGCCAGCAGTGAAGGGGGGCGGTCTGTCAGTCTTGAGCAGTACTTC. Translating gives CASSEGGRSVSLEQYF.

The CDR3 protein is CASSEVRRDSPLHF. In DNA form, the CDR3 reads TGTGCCAGCAGTGAGGTTAGGAGGGATTCACCCCTCCACTTT. The chain has TRBV2 and TRBJ1-6; no firm D call. The CDR3 runs to 14 residues. Germline loops: CDR1 SNHLY, CDR2 FYNNEI. The germline V and J ends were trimmed by 3 bases and 8 bases, with 11 bases remaining between them.